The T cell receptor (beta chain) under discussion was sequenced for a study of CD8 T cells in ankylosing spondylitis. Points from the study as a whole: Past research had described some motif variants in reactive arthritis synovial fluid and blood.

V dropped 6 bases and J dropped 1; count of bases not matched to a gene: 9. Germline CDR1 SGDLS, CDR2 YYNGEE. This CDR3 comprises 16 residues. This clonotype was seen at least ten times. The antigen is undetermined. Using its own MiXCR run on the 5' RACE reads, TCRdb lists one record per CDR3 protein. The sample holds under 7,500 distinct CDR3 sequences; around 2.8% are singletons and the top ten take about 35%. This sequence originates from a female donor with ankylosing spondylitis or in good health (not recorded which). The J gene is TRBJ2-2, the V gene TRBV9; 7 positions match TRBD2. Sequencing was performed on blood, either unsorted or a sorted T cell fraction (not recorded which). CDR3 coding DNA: TGTGCCAGCACTAGGGCGGGAGTAAGGAACACCGGGGAGCTGTTTTTT. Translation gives CASTRAGVRNTGELFF.